These T cell receptor beta chains were read from a single sample in a study of T cells in localized non-small cell lung cancer. Libraries were prepared by immunoSEQ multiplex PCR; TCRdb keeps only in-frame clonotypes and omits some of them. In the table there are tens of thousands of clones, approximately 80% of which are singletons. The sequencing used PBMCs, collected before any cancer treatment. These receptors originate from a man aged 35-75 years with stage II lung adenocarcinoma. CDR3s include the opening cysteine and the closing phenylalanine or tryptophan. A D gene is named only where the DNA matches it firmly. Clone size is not always given. Where it is, it says once, few, many or a class for expanded clones.

j_call	v_call	clone_size	d_call	cdr3_nt	cdr3_aa
TRBJ1-5	TRBV6-5	.	.	TGTGCCAGCAGGGGGGCACACGCCAATCAGCCCCAGCATTTT	CASRGAHANQPQHF
TRBJ2-5	TRBV18	.	.	TGTGCCAGCTCACCGGCGGGGGAGACCCAGTACTTC	CASSPAGETQYF
TRBJ2-3	TRBV5-6	.	TRBD2	TGTGCCAGCAGCCCGCAGGGGACTAGCGTAGATACGCAGTATTTT	CASSPQGTSVDTQYF
TRBJ1-5	TRBV15	.	.	TGTGCCACCAGCCTTAGCGGGGGGGGTAGCAATCAGCCCCAGCATTTT	CATSLSGGGSNQPQHF
TRBJ2-5	TRBV9	.	.	TGTGCCAGCAGCGTAGATGAGCGGGTGAACCAAGAGACCCAGTACTTC	CASSVDERVNQETQYF
TRBJ1-3	TRBV28	.	.	TGTGCCAGCACAGCGACTTCTGGAAACACCATATATTTT	CASTATSGNTIYF
TRBJ2-1	TRBV7-9	once	.	TGTGCCAGCAGCTTACAGCGACCCCGGGATGAGCAGTTCTTC	CASSLQRPRDEQFF
TRBJ2-3	TRBV10-3	.	.	TGTGCCATCAGTGGGCCCACTAGAGCAGATACGCAGTATTTT	CAISGPTRADTQYF
TRBJ2-7	TRBV11-2	.	.	TGTGCCAGCAGCTTAGCGCGGTACGAGCAGTACTTC	CASSLARYEQYF
TRBJ2-5	TRBV7-8	.	.	TGTGCCAGCAGCATAATTCCGGGCCCTCGGGAAGAGACCCAGTACTTC	CASSIIPGPREETQYF
TRBJ1-1	TRBV7-3	.	TRBD1	TGTGCCAGCAGCCCGACAGGGTCCAACACTGAAGCTTTCTTT	CASSPTGSNTEAFF
TRBJ2-7	TRBV6-5	.	.	TGTGCCATAGCCTACGAGCAGTACTTC	CAIAYEQYF
TRBJ1-2	TRBV5-1	.	TRBD1	TGCGCCAGCAGCTTAGGACAGGGCCTCGGCTACACCTTC	CASSLGQGLGYTF
TRBJ2-3	TRBV5-4	.	TRBD2	TGTGCCAGCAGCTTGACACGAGGCGGGGGGGTCACAGATACGCAGTATTTT	CASSLTRGGGVTDTQYF
TRBJ2-5	TRBV14	.	.	TGTGCCAGCAGCCAAGATAATCGGAGATTGGAGACCCAGTACTTC	CASSQDNRRLETQYF
TRBJ2-7	TRBV5-6	.	TRBD1	TGTGCCAGCAGCTTGGCCAGGACAGGGGCGTACTTC	CASSLARTGAYF
TRBJ2-1	TRBV4-3	.	.	TGCGCCAGCAGCCAAGATCCCTCCACGCAGGAGCAGTTCTTC	CASSQDPSTQEQFF
TRBJ2-3	TRBV27	.	TRBD2	TGTGCCAGCAGGTCCACCTATCTAGCGGGAGTGACAGATACGCAGTATTTT	CASRSTYLAGVTDTQYF
TRBJ1-5	TRBV5-1	.	.	TGCGCCAGCAGCATTGATGGCCGCGGGCAGCCCCAGCATTTT	CASSIDGRGQPQHF
TRBJ2-3	TRBV30	.	.	TGTGCCTGGAGCGTTACCACAGATACGCAGTATTTT	CAWSVTTDTQYF
TRBJ1-3	TRBV10-1	.	.	TGCGCCAGCACCCCCATAGCAGAACTTAGCTCTGGAAACACCATATATTTT	CASTPIAELSSGNTIYF
TRBJ2-2	TRBV2	once	.	TGTGCCACGGGCCTGGGGGGAAGGTCCGGGGAGCTGTTTTTT	CATGLGGRSGELFF
TRBJ2-7	TRBV7-8	once	TRBD1	TGTGCCAGCAGCGCCCAGGGGGTCGGCGAGCAGTACTTC	CASSAQGVGEQYF
TRBJ2-2	TRBV6-5	.	.	TGTGCCAGCACACAGGTTTTAGCCGGGGAGCTGTTTTTT	CASTQVLAGELFF
TRBJ2-5	TRBV5-6	few	TRBD1	TGTGCCAGCAGCGGCCGGGACAGGGGGGAGACCCAGTACTTC	CASSGRDRGETQYF
TRBJ2-3	TRBV7-2	.	TRBD2	TGTGCCAGCAGCTTAGCGACTAGCGGGGGGGGGTCTACAGATACGCAGTATTTT	CASSLATSGGGSTDTQYF
TRBJ2-5	TRBV6-1	.	.	TGTGCCAGCAAGGAGGAGACCCAGTACTTC	CASKEETQYF
TRBJ1-1	TRBV6-5	medium-sized	.	TGTGCCAGCAGTAAGAGAGGGATGAACACTGAAGCTTTCTTT	CASSKRGMNTEAFF
TRBJ1-6	TRBV9	.	.	TGTGCCAGCAGCGTAGGAGGAAATAATTCACCCCTCCACTTT	CASSVGGNNSPLHF
TRBJ1-1	TRBV4-2	few	.	TGTGCCAGCAGCCAAGAAGGAGGGGATGTAGGGGGGATGAACACTGAAGCTTTCTTT	CASSQEGGDVGGMNTEAFF
TRBJ2-5	TRBV20-1	.	.	TGCAGTGCTAGAGTGGGAGAGACCCAGTACTTC	CSARVGETQYF
TRBJ2-1	TRBV5-1	.	TRBD2	TGCGCCAGCAGCTTGGGATCGGCTAGCGGGTCCTACAATGAGCAGTTCTTC	CASSLGSASGSYNEQFF
TRBJ2-3	TRBV7-2	.	TRBD2	TGTGCCAGCAGCTTAGAAAGGACTAGCGGCACAGATACGCAGTATTTT	CASSLERTSGTDTQYF
TRBJ2-1	TRBV7-9	.	TRBD2	TGTGCCAGCAGCCCCGGGACTAGGTCCTACAATGAGCAGTTCTTC	CASSPGTRSYNEQFF
TRBJ2-3	TRBV11-2	.	TRBD2	TGTGCCAGCAGCTTTGGGACTAGCGGGGAGGGCACGCAGTATTTT	CASSFGTSGEGTQYF
TRBJ1-1	TRBV15	.	.	TGTGCCACCAGCAGACGACGAGGAGGCGGTCCCTCCTTCATGAACACTGAAGCTTTCTTT	CATSRRRGGGPSFMNTEAFF
TRBJ2-3	TRBV9	.	.	TGTGCCAGCAGCGCCCGGGACTGGGACACAGATACGCAGTATTTT	CASSARDWDTDTQYF
TRBJ2-7	TRBV7-9	medium-sized	.	TGTGCCAGCAGCTCCGGGGCAGGAACCTACGAGCAGTACTTC	CASSSGAGTYEQYF
TRBJ2-7	TRBV27	.	TRBD2	TGTGCCAGCAGTTCAGGACTAGCGGGAGCCATCTACGAGCAGTACTTC	CASSSGLAGAIYEQYF
TRBJ1-2	TRBV6-1	few	.	TGTGCCAGCAGTGAACAGGGGAACTATGGCTACACCTTC	CASSEQGNYGYTF
TRBJ2-7	TRBV29-1	.	TRBD2	TGCAGCGTTGTCCCTAAGACTAGCGCTGAGCAGCAGTACTTC	CSVVPKTSAEQQYF
TRBJ1-2	TRBV28	.	.	TGTGCCAGCAACTCAGGATCCCGAGGCTACACCTTC	CASNSGSRGYTF
TRBJ1-5	TRBV6-1	.	TRBD1	TGTGCCAGCAGTGACAGGGGGAATCAGCCCCAGCATTTT	CASSDRGNQPQHF
TRBJ2-1	TRBV7-2	medium-sized	.	TGTGCCAGCAGCTTAGGAGCTGCCTACAATGAACAGTTCTTC	CASSLGAAYNEQFF
TRBJ2-7	TRBV30	.	TRBD2	TGTGCCTGGAGTACGGGACTAATCGGCGAGCAGTACTTC	CAWSTGLIGEQYF
TRBJ2-7	TRBV19	.	TRBD2	TGTGCCAGTAGTATAGGGGTAGCGGGATCGGCTGAGCAGTACTTC	CASSIGVAGSAEQYF
TRBJ2-1	TRBV12-5	.	TRBD1	TGTGCTAGTGGTTTAGGACAGGGGGCGCCTGAGCAGTTCTTC	CASGLGQGAPEQFF
TRBJ2-7	TRBV9	.	.	TGTGCCAGCAGCGTTGCCGGGTCCCGAGAGCAGTACTTC	CASSVAGSREQYF
TRBJ2-5	TRBV6-1	.	.	TGTGCCAGCAGCCGGGGCTCGGGGGAGACCCAGTACTTC	CASSRGSGETQYF
TRBJ1-4	TRBV18	.	.	TGTGCCAGCTCACCTCAGGGGGAAAAACTGTTTTTT	CASSPQGEKLFF
TRBJ1-1	TRBV27	.	.	TGTGCCAGCAGTTTAAAATCGGGCCCTGAAGCTTTCTTT	CASSLKSGPEAFF